The 22 T cell receptor beta chains below all came from one sample that was sequenced in a study of cytomegalovirus exposure and HLA in healthy donors. Use of 60 Vbeta and 13 Jbeta primers characterized the PCR. Repertoires were generated with immunoSEQ multiplex PCR, while TCRdb's copy carries only in-frame clones and drops some. This sample has some 150,000 clones; about 80% occur once, and the top ten carry 2.2%. Sequenced sample: PBMCs. These receptor sequences come from a man aged 25 to 40 in good health and CMV-seronegative.

The chain links TRBV7-8 to TRBJ2-1; D may be TRBD1 (5 bases). The CDR3 runs to 20 residues. V was shortened by 3 bases and J by 0 bases, with 24 bases between the two germline ends. CDR1 is SGHVS, CDR2 FQNEAQ, per germline. As DNA, the CDR3 is TGTGCCAGCAGCTTTAGTTTAACAGGATGGACCGTTAGCTCCTACAATGAGCAGTTCTTC. Its protein is CASSFSLTGWTVSSYNEQFF. Full variable domain (rest looked up from reference TRBV7-8 and TRBJ2-1): GAGVSQSPRYKVAKRGQDVALRCDPISGHVSLFWYQQALGQGPEFLTYFQNEAQLDKSGLPSDRFFAERPEGSVSTLKIQRTQQEDSAVYLCASSFSLTGWTVSSYNEQFFGPGTRLTVL.

The CDR3 reads CASSISGALSTGELFF. The CDR3 coding sequence is TGTGCCAGTAGTATTAGCGGAGCCTTGAGCACCGGGGAGCTGTTTTTT. This chain connects TRBV19 to TRBJ2-2; D is possibly TRBD2 (6 bases). The CDR3 covers 16 residues. Germline lookup yields CDR1 LNHDA and CDR2 SQIVND (reference sequence). Trimming removed 3 bases at V and 4 bases at J, with 15 bases between.

As DNA, the CDR3 is TGTGCCAGCAGCCACGGACTAGCGGGCGAGCAGTACTTC. Translation: CASSHGLAGEQYF. V usage is TRBV27 and J usage is TRBJ2-7; TRBD2 matches 11 bases. The germline gives CDR1 MNHEY, CDR2 SMNVEV (reference sequence). Unmatched junction bases numbered 4, after V lost 6 bases and J lost 6 bases. The CDR3 is made up of 13 amino acids.

The chain joins TRBV9 to TRBJ2-3; 8 bases are a match to TRBD2. V shed 1 base and J 2 bases; nucleotides not matched to a gene: 6. This CDR3 contains 16 residues. Looked up from germline, CDR1 is SGDLS and CDR2 is YYNGEE. The CDR3 loop is CASSVRRGGPTDTQYF. CDR3 in DNA: TGTGCCAGCAGCGTAAGACGGGGGGGCCCCACAGATACGCAGTATTTT. Drawing the rest from reference TRBV9 and TRBJ2-3, the complete variable domain is DSGVTQTPKHLITATGQRVTLRCSPRSGDLSVYWYQQSLDQGLQFLIQYYNGEERAKGNILERFSAQQFPDLHSELNLSSLELGDSALYFCASSVRRGGPTDTQYFGPGTRLTVL.

The chain joins TRBV18 to TRBJ1-2; TRBD1 agrees at 9 bases. CDR1 is KGHSH, CDR2 LQKENI, per germline. V was clipped by 3 bases and J by 5 bases; unmatched bases: 16. This CDR3 is built from 18 residues. In DNA, the CDR3 is TGTGCCAGCTCACCCATCCTAAACCGGGACAGGGAGGGGTATGGCTACACCTTC. Translated: CASSPILNRDREGYGYTF.

CDR3 coding DNA: TGTGCCAGTTCGGGACCTCATCTTGCGGGGCTGGAGCCCCAGCATTTT. Its translation is CASSGPHLAGLEPQHF. This sequence joins TRBV6-4 and TRBJ1-5, with a possible D match to TRBD1 (5 bases). Deletions cut 9 bases from V and 8 bases from J, with 26 bases between. CDR3 length: 16 amino acids. Germline CDR1 is MRHNA and CDR2 is SNTAGT.

The genes are TRBV18 and TRBJ2-3, with 7 bases identical to TRBD2. Trimming took 5 bases from V and 6 from J; bases not matched to a gene: 11. Germline V lookup: CDR1 KGHSH, CDR2 LQKENI. There are 15 residues in the CDR3. CDR3 in DNA: TGTGCCAGCTCATCGAAGCGGGGAGCGGAGGATACGCAGTATTTT. This translates into CASSSKRGAEDTQYF.

This clone has only one observation. The V gene is TRBV19, the J gene TRBJ2-3; TRBD2 is a possible D gene (5 bases). The CDR3 is 14 residues long. Trimming took 10 bases from V and 1 from J, leaving 15 bases between them. Germline V gene data show CDR1 as LNHDA and CDR2 as SQIVND (reference sequence). DNA of the CDR3: TGTGCCACCCGCGTCGGGGTGGGCACAGATACGCAGTATTTT. Translating gives CATRVGVGTDTQYF. Based on the CDR3 plus reference TRBV19 and TRBJ2-3, the full variable domain is DGGITQSPKYLFRKEGQNVTLSCEQNLNHDAMYWYRQDPGQGLRLIYYSQIVNDFQKGDIAEGYSVSREKKESFPLTVTSAQKNPTAFYLCATRVGVGTDTQYFGPGTRLTVL.

The chain employs TRBV7-8 and TRBJ1-3; perhaps TRBD1 as D (6 bases). The germline V gene encodes CDR1 SGHVS and CDR2 FQNEAQ. Between the trimmed V and J ends, which lost 2 bases and 0 bases, there was a span of 14 bases. The CDR3 spans 17 residues. The CDR3, as DNA: TGTGCCAGCAGCTTATACGTCAGGGGAAGCTCTGGAAACACCATATATTTT. This encodes CASSLYVRGSSGNTIYF.

The chain joins TRBV5-1 to TRBJ2-5, with 7 bases that match TRBD2. The CDR3 sequence is 16 residues long. V was clipped by 3 bases and J by 2 bases; unmatched bases: 10. Germline CDR1 SGHRS, CDR2 YFSETQ. The chain's CDR3 is CASSCPLAPDQETQYF. CDR3 in DNA: TGCGCCAGCAGCTGCCCACTAGCGCCAGATCAAGAGACCCAGTACTTC. Filled out from reference TRBV5-1 and TRBJ2-5, the complete variable domain reads KAGVTQTPRYLIKTRGQQVTLSCSPISGHRSVSWYQQTPGQGLQFLFEYFSETQRNKGNFPGRFSGRQFSNSRSEMNVSTLELGDSALYLCASSCPLAPDQETQYFGPGTRLLVL.

This chain links TRBV2 with TRBJ1-1, with D possibly being TRBD1 (5 bases). V lost 6 bases, J lost 4 bases, and 15 bases lay in between. This CDR3 spans 14 amino acids. Looked up from germline, CDR1 is SNHLY and CDR2 is FYNNEI. As DNA, the CDR3 is TGTGCCAGCAGAAGAGAAGCGGGGGGCACTGAAGCTTTCTTT. Translation gives CASRREAGGTEAFF. Using reference TRBV2 and TRBJ1-1 for the parts outside the CDR3, the full variable domain is EPEVTQTPSHQVTQMGQEVILRCVPISNHLYFYWYRQILGQKVEFLVSFYNNEISEKSEIFDDQFSVERPDGSNFTLKIRSTKLEDSAMYFCASRREAGGTEAFFGQGTRLTVV.

The chain carries TRBV15 and TRBJ1-5; perhaps TRBD1 as D (6 bases). Trimming stripped 7 bases from V and 7 bases from J, with 20 bases between. The CDR3 is 15 amino acids. Germline CDR1 reads LNHNV; CDR2 reads YYDKDF (reference sequence). In nucleotides, the CDR3 is TGTGCCACCACAGCCAGGGGTTTGGGAGTCCAGCCCCAGCATTTT. This codes for CATTARGLGVQPQHF.

This clone was seen many times. The genes are TRBV5-1 and TRBJ1-2; D is unresolved. V shed 3 bases and J shed 6 bases, with 18 bases lying between them. CDR3 length equals 15 residues. Germline loops: CDR1 SGHRS, CDR2 YFSETQ. Here the CDR3 DNA reads TGCGCCAGCAGCTCCCAGGCTCCCAGAATAGATGGCTACACCTTC. Residues: CASSSQAPRIDGYTF.

The chain links TRBV7-9 to TRBJ1-2, with 9 bases aligning to TRBD1. Per germline, CDR1 SEHNR and CDR2 FQNEAQ (reference sequence). CDR3 length equals 15 residues. J gave up 2 bases and V 5 bases, and 6 bases lay outside the gene matches. CDR3 in amino acids: CASSRTGGANYGYTF. The CDR3 nucleotides are TGTGCCAGCAGCCGAACAGGGGGCGCGAACTATGGCTACACCTTC.

Comments on this clone: One junction end disagrees with the germline gene, perhaps due to a read error. Written as DNA, the CDR3 is TGTGCCAGCAGTTACCCCCCCAAGGGGGATCAGCCCCAGAATTTT. Translated: CASSYPPKGDQPQNF. This chain links TRBV6-6 with TRBJ1-5, with a weak D call TRBD1 (6 bases). Germline V lookup: CDR1 MNHNY, CDR2 SVGAGI (reference sequence). The CDR3 is 15 residues long.

This rearrangement joins TRBV18 to TRBJ2-7; 10 bases align to TRBD2. CDR3 length: 16 residues. V lost 5 bases to trimming and J lost 1 base; unmatched junction nucleotides: 8. The V gene's germline CDR1 is KGHSH and CDR2 LQKENI. The CDR3 reads CASSRSSGSRSYEQYF. CDR3 nucleotides: TGTGCCAGCTCAAGATCTAGCGGGAGCCGGTCCTACGAGCAGTACTTC.

A few counts support this clone. Other DNA sequences of this sample code for an identical CDR3. The V and J genes are TRBV6-5 and TRBJ2-7, with a possible D match to TRBD1 (6 bases). Trimming took off 2 bases at V and 1 base at J, with 6 bases between the two ends. The CDR3 has 13 residues. The germline gives CDR1 MNHEY, CDR2 SVGAGI. The CDR3: CASSYRGSYEQYF. The CDR3 DNA is TGTGCCAGCAGTTACAGGGGGTCCTACGAGCAGTACTTC.

This clone was recorded once. The germline gene is not matched at one end of the junction; a read error may be the cause. This rearrangement joins TRBV4-1 to TRBJ1-6, with 9 bases aligning to TRBD1. This CDR3 region has 15 residues. CDR1 MGHRA and CDR2 YSYEKL come from the germline V gene. The DNA for the CDR3 is TGCGCCAGCAGCCAGGAAAGACAGGGGGGCTCACCCCTCAACTTT. This encodes CASSQERQGGSPLNF.

This chain joins TRBV4-1 and TRBJ2-5, with D perhaps TRBD2 (5 bases). The CDR3 has 14 residues. V lost 2 bases to trimming and J lost 2 bases, with 9 bases between them. The germline gives CDR1 MGHRA, CDR2 YSYEKL. DNA for the CDR3: TGCGCCAGCAGCCAACTAGCAGCGCAAGAGACCCAGTACTTC. It specifies CASSQLAAQETQYF.

This chain uses TRBV27 with TRBJ2-2; the D is unclear. Trimming shortened V by 1 base and J by 6 bases, and 9 bases separated the two germline ends. Germline V CDR1 and CDR2: MNHEY, SMNVEV (reference sequence). There are 14 residues in the CDR3. The DNA of the CDR3 is TGTGCCAGCAGTTTATTATCGGTGGCCGGGGAGCTGTTTTTT. Its protein product is CASSLLSVAGELFF.

This clone was picked up one time. The gene calls are TRBV6-6 and TRBJ2-7; perhaps TRBD1 as D (5 bases). The CDR3 has 13 residues. Germline V gene data show CDR1 as MNHNY and CDR2 as SVGAGI (reference sequence). The V and J ends lost 6 bases and 4 bases respectively, with 13 bases between them. The CDR3 loop is CASRGQGFYEQYF. CDR3 coding DNA: TGTGCCAGCAGGGGCCAGGGTTTTTACGAGCAGTACTTC.

The genes are TRBV19 and TRBJ2-4; 11 bases map to TRBD2. From germline, CDR1 is LNHDA and CDR2 SQIVND (reference sequence). This CDR3 has 17 amino acids. Unmatched junction bases numbered 8, after V lost 5 bases and J lost 2 bases. CDR3 loop: CASSPWTSGPTKNIQYF. The DNA for the CDR3 is TGTGCCAGTAGTCCTTGGACTAGCGGGCCAACCAAAAACATTCAGTACTTC.